This T cell receptor (beta chain) emerged from a study of tumor and adjacent non-tumor tissue in lung cancer. TCRbeta libraries were built with three rounds of nested PCR, modified from ARM-PCR. TCRdb itself ran the multiplex PCR reads through MiXCR, one entry per CDR3 protein. This table holds 60,000 to 65,000 distinct CDR3 sequences, more than 55% found once. This CDR3 has 14 amino acids. The germline V gene has CDR1 SQVTM and CDR2 ANQGSEA. RNA was extracted from bulk tissue without any cell sorting. The normal lung tissue was taken more than 3 cm from the tumor edge. This clonotype was seen a handful of times. At one boundary the junction diverges from the germline segment, which might be a read error.

V usage is TRBV29-1 and J usage is TRBJ1-3, with unresolved D. The receptor's source is a man between 65 and 79 years old with non-small cell lung cancer. Specimen: distant non-tumor lung tissue. The CDR3 spells CSVQPGFSGNTINF. The CDR3 bases are TGCAGCGTACAGCCTGGCTTCTCTGGAAACACCATAAATTTT.